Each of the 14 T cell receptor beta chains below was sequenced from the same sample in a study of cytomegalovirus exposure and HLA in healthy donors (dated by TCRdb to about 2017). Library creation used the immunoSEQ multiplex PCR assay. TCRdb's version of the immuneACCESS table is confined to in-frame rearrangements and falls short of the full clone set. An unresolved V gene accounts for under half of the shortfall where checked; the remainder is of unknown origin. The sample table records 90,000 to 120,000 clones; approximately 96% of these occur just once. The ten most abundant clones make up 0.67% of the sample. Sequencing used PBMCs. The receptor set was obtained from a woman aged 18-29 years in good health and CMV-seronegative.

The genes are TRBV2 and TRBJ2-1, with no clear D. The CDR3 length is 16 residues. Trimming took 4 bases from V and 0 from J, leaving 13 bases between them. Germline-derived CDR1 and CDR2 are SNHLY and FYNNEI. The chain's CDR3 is CASSVLAPASYNEQFF. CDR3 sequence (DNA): TGTGCCAGCAGTGTCTTGGCTCCTGCCTCCTACAATGAGCAGTTCTTC.

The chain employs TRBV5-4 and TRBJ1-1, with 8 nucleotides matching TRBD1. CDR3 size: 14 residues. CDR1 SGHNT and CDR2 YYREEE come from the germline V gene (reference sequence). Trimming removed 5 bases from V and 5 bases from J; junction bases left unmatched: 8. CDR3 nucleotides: TGTGCCAGCAGACTCGACAGGGGCGGGACTGAAGCTTTCTTT. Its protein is CASRLDRGGTEAFF.

The CDR3 bases are TGTGCCAGCAGTCCAGACAGGGGCACCAATCAGCCCCAGCATTTT. It codes for CASSPDRGTNQPQHF. The chain joins TRBV27 to TRBJ1-5; 8 bases match TRBD1. CDR1 and CDR2 from the germline V gene are MNHEY and SMNVEV (reference sequence). Trimming took 5 bases from V and 3 from J; bases not matched to a gene: 6. This CDR3 is 15 amino acids long.

The CDR3 protein is CASSYLGGTGLAKNIQYF. CDR3 nucleotide sequence: TGTGCCAGCAGTTATTTGGGCGGGACAGGGCTAGCCAAAAACATTCAGTACTTC. The chain joins TRBV28 to TRBJ2-4; 9 nucleotides match TRBD1. CDR1 and CDR2 from the germline V gene are MDHEN and SYDVKM. V was clipped by 4 bases and J by 0 bases; unmatched bases: 10. The CDR3 length is 18 residues.

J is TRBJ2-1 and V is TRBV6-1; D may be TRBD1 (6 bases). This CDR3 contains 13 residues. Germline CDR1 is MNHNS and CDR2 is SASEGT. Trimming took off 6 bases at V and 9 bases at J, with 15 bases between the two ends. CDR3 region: CASSDNTGTEQFF. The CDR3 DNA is TGTGCCAGCAGCGACAATACAGGGACTGAGCAGTTCTTC.

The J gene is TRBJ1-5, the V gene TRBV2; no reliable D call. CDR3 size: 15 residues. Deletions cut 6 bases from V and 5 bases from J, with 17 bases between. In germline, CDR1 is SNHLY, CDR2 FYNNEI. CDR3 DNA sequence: TGTGCCAGCAGCGACATCGGCAACCCCCATCAGCCCCAGCATTTT. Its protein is CASSDIGNPHQPQHF.

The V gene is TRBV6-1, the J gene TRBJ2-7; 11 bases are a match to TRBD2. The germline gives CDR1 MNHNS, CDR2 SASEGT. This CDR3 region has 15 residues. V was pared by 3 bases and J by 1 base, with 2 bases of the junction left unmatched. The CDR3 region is CASSDSGGASYEQYF. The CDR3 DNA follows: TGTGCCAGCAGTGATAGCGGGGGGGCTTCCTACGAGCAGTACTTC.

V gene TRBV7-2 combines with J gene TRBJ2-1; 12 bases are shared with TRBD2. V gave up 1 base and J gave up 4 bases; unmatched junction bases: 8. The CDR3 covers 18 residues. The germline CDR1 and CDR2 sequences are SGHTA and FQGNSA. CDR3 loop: CASSLGPGGLAGYNEQFF. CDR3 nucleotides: TGTGCCAGCAGCTTAGGGCCGGGAGGACTAGCGGGGTACAATGAGCAGTTCTTC.

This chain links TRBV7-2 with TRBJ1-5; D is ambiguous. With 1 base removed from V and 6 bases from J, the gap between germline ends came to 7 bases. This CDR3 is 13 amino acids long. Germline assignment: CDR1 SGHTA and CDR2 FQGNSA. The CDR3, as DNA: TGTGCCAGCAGCTTAGGGGAGGGTCAGCCCCAGCATTTT. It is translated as CASSLGEGQPQHF.

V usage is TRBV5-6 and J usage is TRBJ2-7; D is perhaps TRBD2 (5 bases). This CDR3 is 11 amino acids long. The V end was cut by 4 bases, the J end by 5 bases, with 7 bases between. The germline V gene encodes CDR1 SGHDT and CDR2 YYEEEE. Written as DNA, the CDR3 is TGTGCCAGCAGCGTGAGGGACGAGCAGTACTTC. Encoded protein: CASSVRDEQYF.

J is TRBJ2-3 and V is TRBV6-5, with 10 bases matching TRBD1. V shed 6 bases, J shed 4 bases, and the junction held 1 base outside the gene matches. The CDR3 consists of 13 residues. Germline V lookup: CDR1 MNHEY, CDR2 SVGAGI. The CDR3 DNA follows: TGTGCCAGCAGCGACAGGGGGCCAGATACGCAGTATTTT. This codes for CASSDRGPDTQYF.

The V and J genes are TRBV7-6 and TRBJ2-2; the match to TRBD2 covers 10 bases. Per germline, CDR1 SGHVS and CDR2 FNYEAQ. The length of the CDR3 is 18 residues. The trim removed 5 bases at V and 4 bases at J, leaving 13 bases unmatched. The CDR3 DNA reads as TGTGCCAGCAGCCTAAGGCTAGCGGGGGCGACGGGCACCGGGGAGCTGTTTTTT. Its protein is CASSLRLAGATGTGELFF.

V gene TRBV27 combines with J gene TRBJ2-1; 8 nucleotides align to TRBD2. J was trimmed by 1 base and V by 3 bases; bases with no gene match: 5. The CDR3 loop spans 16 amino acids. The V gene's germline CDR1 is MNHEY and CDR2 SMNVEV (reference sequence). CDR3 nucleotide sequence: TGTGCCAGCAGTTTCCTCCGCGGGGGGTCCTACAATGAGCAGTTCTTC. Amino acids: CASSFLRGGSYNEQFF.

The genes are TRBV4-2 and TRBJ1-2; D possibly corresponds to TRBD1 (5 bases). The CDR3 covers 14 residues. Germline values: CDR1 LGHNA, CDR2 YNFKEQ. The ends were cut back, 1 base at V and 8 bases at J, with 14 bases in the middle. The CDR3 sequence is CASSQASGLRGYTF. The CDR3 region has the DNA TGTGCCAGCAGCCAAGCATCAGGGTTACGAGGCTACACCTTC.